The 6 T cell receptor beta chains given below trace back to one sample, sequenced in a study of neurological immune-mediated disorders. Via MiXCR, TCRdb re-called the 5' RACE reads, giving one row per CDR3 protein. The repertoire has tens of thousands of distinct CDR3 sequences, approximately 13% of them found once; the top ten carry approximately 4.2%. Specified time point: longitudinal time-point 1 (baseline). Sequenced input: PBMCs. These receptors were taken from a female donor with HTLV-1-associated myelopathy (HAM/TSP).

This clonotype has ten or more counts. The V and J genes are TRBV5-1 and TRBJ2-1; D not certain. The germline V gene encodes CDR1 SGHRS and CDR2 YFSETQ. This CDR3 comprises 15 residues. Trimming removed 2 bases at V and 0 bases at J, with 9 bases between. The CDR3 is CASSFDFSSYNEQFF. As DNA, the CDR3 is TGCGCCAGCAGCTTTGACTTCAGCTCCTACAATGAGCAGTTCTTC.

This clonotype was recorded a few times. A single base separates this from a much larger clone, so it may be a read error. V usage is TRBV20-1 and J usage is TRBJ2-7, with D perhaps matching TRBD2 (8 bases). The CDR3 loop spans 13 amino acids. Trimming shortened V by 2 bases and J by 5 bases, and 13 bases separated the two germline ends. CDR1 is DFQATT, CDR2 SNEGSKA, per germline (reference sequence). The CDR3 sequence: CSARSGGGNEQYF. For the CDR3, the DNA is TGCAGTGCTAGATCGGGAGGGGGCAACGAGCAGTACTTC.

The CDR3 sequence: CATSRDSGWFEPQHF. For the CDR3, the DNA is TGTGCCACCAGCAGAGATTCGGGGTGGTTCGAGCCCCAGCATTTT. The chain is built from TRBV15 and TRBJ1-5; no clear D gene. CDR1 LNHNV and CDR2 YYDKDF come from the germline V gene (reference sequence). CDR3 length: 15 residues. Between the trimmed V and J ends, which lost 0 bases and 8 bases, there was a span of 14 bases.

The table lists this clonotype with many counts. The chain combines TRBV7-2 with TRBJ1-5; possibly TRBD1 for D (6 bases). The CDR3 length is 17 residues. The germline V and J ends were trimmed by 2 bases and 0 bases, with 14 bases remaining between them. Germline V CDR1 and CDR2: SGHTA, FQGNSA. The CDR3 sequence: CASSLFSGAYSNQPQHF. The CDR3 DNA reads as TGTGCCAGCAGCTTATTTTCAGGGGCCTATAGCAATCAGCCCCAGCATTTT.

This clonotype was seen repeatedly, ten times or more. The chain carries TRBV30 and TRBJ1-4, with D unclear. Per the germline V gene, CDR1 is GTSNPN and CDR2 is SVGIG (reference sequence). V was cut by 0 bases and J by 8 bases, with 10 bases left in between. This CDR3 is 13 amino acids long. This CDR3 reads CAWSVGGNEKLFF. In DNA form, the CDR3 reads TGTGCCTGGAGTGTTGGCGGTAACGAAAAACTGTTTTTT.

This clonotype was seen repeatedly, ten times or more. The CDR3 region is CSVWSGASSYNEQFF. DNA of the CDR3: TGCAGTGTATGGTCGGGGGCCTCTTCTTACAATGAGCAGTTCTTC. The V gene is TRBV20-1, the J gene TRBJ2-1; D may correspond to TRBD1 or TRBD2 (6 bases each). Trimming removed 7 bases from V and 4 bases from J, with 20 bases in between. The germline V gene encodes CDR1 DFQATT and CDR2 SNEGSKA (reference sequence). The CDR3 is 15 amino acids.